Each of the 22 T cell receptor beta chains below was sequenced from the same sample in a study of blood T cell repertoires in COVID-19. Data came from immunoSEQ multiplex PCR; TCRdb stores just in-frame clones and leaves some out. The table has fewer than 100,000 clones, approximately 85% seen once. Sequenced input: peripheral blood. These receptors all stem from a man between 50 and 59 years old with COVID-19, enrolled during active disease.

The V call is TRBV5-1, the J call TRBJ2-1; 7 bases are shared with TRBD1. The CDR3 has 15 residues. Germline V gene data show CDR1 as SGHRS and CDR2 as YFSETQ. With 4 bases clipped from V and 10 bases from J, the junction kept 14 bases outside the gene matches. CDR3 in DNA: TGCGCCAGCAGCCCCCGACAGGGAACTACCCTCGAGCAGTTCTTC. Protein product: CASSPRQGTTLEQFF.

The chain has TRBV20-1 and TRBJ1-1; D is possibly TRBD1 (6 bases). Germline values: CDR1 DFQATT, CDR2 SNEGSKA (reference sequence). Deletions cut 6 bases from V and 8 bases from J, with 13 bases between. The CDR3 has 11 residues. The CDR3 is CSARGQGEAFF. DNA of the CDR3: TGCAGTGCCAGGGGCCAAGGCGAAGCTTTCTTT.

The V gene is TRBV3-1 (or the pseudogene TRBV3-2), the J gene TRBJ2-4; D is uncertain. The CDR3 is 13 amino acids. Trimming removed 7 bases at V and 1 base at J, with 8 bases between. The V gene's germline CDR1 is LGHDT and CDR2 YNNKEL (reference sequence). Written as DNA, the CDR3 is TGTGCCAGCAAAGAGAGGGCCAAAAACATTCAGTACTTC. It is translated as CASKERAKNIQYF.

The V and J genes are TRBV5-5 and TRBJ1-2; tentative D call: TRBD1 (6 bases). CDR3 size: 15 residues. The V gene lost 0 bases and the J gene lost 7 bases, with 16 bases spanning the gap. CDR1 is SGHKS, CDR2 YYEKEE, per germline (reference sequence). CDR3 bases: TGTGCCAGCAGCTTGGCCGAAGGCAGGGGTCGTGGCTACACCTTC. Translated, it gives CASSLAEGRGRGYTF.

This chain links TRBV2 with TRBJ1-2, with TRBD1 identical over 7 bases. The CDR3 consists of 14 residues. V lost 8 bases to trimming and J lost 4 bases; unmatched junction nucleotides: 10. Per the germline V gene, CDR1 is SNHLY and CDR2 is FYNNEI. CDR3: CASDRRQGLYGYTF. CDR3 sequence (DNA): TGTGCCAGCGACCGGAGACAGGGACTCTATGGCTACACCTTC.

The gene calls are TRBV19 and TRBJ2-5; a weak D match, TRBD1 (5 bases). The CDR3 runs to 13 residues. V was cut by 5 bases and J by 2 bases, with 9 bases left in between. CDR1 LNHDA and CDR2 SQIVND come from the germline V gene (reference sequence). CDR3 protein: CASSPQGQETQYF. The DNA of the CDR3 is TGTGCCAGTAGTCCGCAGGGACAAGAGACCCAGTACTTC.

The V call is TRBV6-1, the J call TRBJ1-3; TRBD1 might be the D (5 bases). The CDR3 runs 16 residues. CDR1 is MNHNS, CDR2 SASEGT, per germline. V dropped 2 bases and J dropped 0 bases, with 11 bases sitting between them. In DNA form, the CDR3 reads TGTGCCAGCAGTGAACAGGGCAGCTTCTCTGGAAACACCATATATTTT. Its protein product is CASSEQGSFSGNTIYF.

V usage is TRBV7-2 and J usage is TRBJ2-2; D gene uncertain. Germline CDR1 SGHTA, CDR2 FQGNSA. This CDR3 contains 15 residues. Trimming removed 3 bases from V and 0 bases from J, with 8 bases in between. The CDR3 region is CASSFYAPNTGELFF. The CDR3 DNA follows: TGTGCCAGCAGCTTTTATGCGCCGAACACCGGGGAGCTGTTTTTT.

V usage is TRBV5-1 and J usage is TRBJ2-7; 13 nucleotides line up with TRBD2. Germline-derived CDR1 and CDR2 are SGHRS and YFSETQ. V lost 4 bases and J lost 3; bases outside the gene matches: 7. The CDR3 loop spans 16 amino acids. This chain's CDR3 is CASSTGWTSGGYEQYF. The CDR3 DNA is TGCGCCAGCAGCACAGGGTGGACTAGCGGGGGCTACGAGCAGTACTTC.

This chain uses TRBV16 with TRBJ1-1, with 11 bases that match TRBD1. Germline values: CDR1 KGHSY, CDR2 FQNENV. V lost 3 bases and J lost 7; bases outside the gene matches: 7. The CDR3 consists of 15 residues. The chain's CDR3 is CASSHLRGQGVEAFF. DNA of the CDR3: TGTGCCAGCAGCCATCTGCGGGGACAGGGGGTTGAAGCTTTCTTT.

CDR3 residues: CATSPGQENEKLFF. DNA of the CDR3: TGTGCCACCAGCCCGGGACAGGAAAATGAAAAACTGTTTTTT. The rearrangement uses TRBV15 and TRBJ1-4; TRBD1 matches at 8 bases. Germline lookup yields CDR1 LNHNV and CDR2 YYDKDF (reference sequence). Losses at the gene ends were 5 bases for V and 5 bases for J; bases not matched to a gene: 4. CDR3 length: 14 amino acids. Full variable domain (rest looked up from reference TRBV15 and TRBJ1-4): DAMVIQNPRYQVTQFGKPVTLSCSQTLNHNVMYWYQQKSSQAPKLLFHYYDKDFNNEADTPDNFQSRRPNTSFCFLDIRSPGLGDTAMYLCATSPGQENEKLFFGSGTQLSVL.

The chain employs TRBV18 and TRBJ1-4; 7 bases map to TRBD1. The CDR3 runs to 16 residues. V dropped 3 bases and J dropped 0; count of bases not matched to a gene: 4. The germline gives CDR1 KGHSH, CDR2 LQKENI. The CDR3 coding sequence is TGTGCCAGCTCACCCCGACAGGGCACAACTAATGAAAAACTGTTTTTT. It encodes CASSPRQGTTNEKLFF.

V usage is TRBV7-2 and J usage is TRBJ2-7, with 9 bases identical to TRBD1. The CDR3 runs to 15 residues. The V segment lost 5 bases and the J segment 3 bases; nucleotides outside the gene matches: 8. CDR1 and CDR2 from the germline V gene are SGHTA and FQGNSA. CDR3 amino acids: CASSRARQGDYEQYF. In nucleotides, the CDR3 is TGTGCCAGCAGCCGGGCTAGACAGGGGGACTACGAGCAGTACTTC.

As DNA, the CDR3 is TGCGCCAGCAGCTCCGGATCGGGAGATACGCAGTATTTT. Residues: CASSSGSGDTQYF. The rearrangement links TRBV5-1 to TRBJ2-3; D is ambiguous. V lost 3 bases and J lost 5, with 10 bases in between. The length of the CDR3 is 13 residues. Germline V gives CDR1 SGHRS, CDR2 YFSETQ.

This chain joins TRBV6-6 and TRBJ1-2; the match to TRBD1 covers 7 bases. The CDR3 runs 15 residues. Germline V gene sequence: CDR1 MNHNY, CDR2 SVGAGI (reference sequence). V shed 2 bases, J shed 4 bases, and the junction held 7 bases outside the gene matches. The CDR3: CASSYGQELPYGYTF. Here the CDR3 DNA reads TGTGCCAGCAGTTACGGACAGGAGCTTCCCTATGGCTACACCTTC.

J is TRBJ2-1 and V is TRBV11-1; 7 bases align to TRBD1. This CDR3 spans 15 amino acids. V dropped 1 base and J dropped 5; count of bases not matched to a gene: 5. Germline CDR1 SGHAT, CDR2 FQDESV (reference sequence). Here the CDR3 DNA reads TGTGCCAGCAGCTTAGACAGGGGTCTAAACAATGAGCAGTTCTTC. Translated: CASSLDRGLNNEQFF.

This chain connects TRBV9 to TRBJ2-7; tentative D call: TRBD2 (5 bases). This CDR3 region has 15 residues. The ends were cut back, 0 bases at V and 4 bases at J, with 14 bases in the middle. Germline CDR1 reads SGDLS; CDR2 reads YYNGEE. CDR3 amino acids: CASSVASGNEYEQYF. CDR3 DNA sequence: TGTGCCAGCAGCGTAGCTTCCGGGAACGAATACGAGCAGTACTTC.

This clone was observed once. The chain carries TRBV3-1 (or the pseudogene TRBV3-2) and TRBJ2-2; TRBD2 agrees at 9 bases. The CDR3 covers 17 residues. Looked up from germline, CDR1 is LGHDT and CDR2 is YNNKEL (reference sequence). J was trimmed by 4 bases and V by 2 bases; bases with no gene match: 8. The CDR3 reads CASSQNLAGVATGELFF. CDR3 in DNA: TGTGCCAGCAGCCAAAATTTAGCGGGAGTCGCCACCGGGGAGCTGTTTTTT.

This clone appeared many times. V gene TRBV19 combines with J gene TRBJ2-2, with TRBD1 identical over 7 bases. Trimming cost V 3 bases and J 0 bases; bases outside gene matches: 4. Germline loops: CDR1 LNHDA, CDR2 SQIVND (reference sequence). The CDR3 runs 16 residues. The CDR3 DNA follows: TGTGCCAGTAGTATCGCCGGGACAGCGAACACCGGGGAGCTGTTTTTT. It codes for CASSIAGTANTGELFF.

This chain uses TRBV10-3 with TRBJ2-2; TRBD2 matches 7 bases. The CDR3 is 16 amino acids. The junction had 5 bases not matched to a gene; V was cut back by 2 bases and J by 2 bases. The germline V gene has CDR1 ENHRY and CDR2 SYGVKD. The CDR3 bases are TGTGCCATCAGTGAGATCAGCGGGACCAACACCGGGGAGCTGTTTTTT. It is translated as CAISEISGTNTGELFF.

V gene TRBV30 combines with J gene TRBJ2-7, with a possible D match to TRBD1 (6 bases). CDR1 GTSNPN and CDR2 SVGIG come from the germline V gene (reference sequence). This CDR3 has 13 residues. The ends were cut back, 2 bases at V and 5 bases at J, with 13 bases in the middle. The CDR3 region has the DNA TGTGCCTGGAGTCATGGGGGCCGGGACGAGCAGTACTTC. This gives the protein CAWSHGGRDEQYF.

The rearrangement joins TRBV4-3 to TRBJ1-2; TRBD1 matches at 7 bases. The CDR3 totals 14 residues. V lost 1 base and J lost 8; bases outside the gene matches: 7. Germline-derived CDR1 and CDR2 are LGHNA and YSLEER. In DNA, the CDR3 is TGCGCCAGCAGCCAAGCGACAGGGTTCGGAGGCTACACCTTC. Its protein product is CASSQATGFGGYTF.